What follows are 24 T cell receptor beta chains derived from one specimen sequenced in a study of T cell responses to AZD1222 COVID-19 vaccine. The protocol was immunoSEQ multiplex PCR, while the TCRdb copy is restricted to in-frame clones and leaves out a portion. The sample carries tens of thousands of clones, about nine tenths recorded once. The sequenced sample was peripheral blood, obtained 28 days after the second dose of the MenACWY control vaccine. These TCRs come from an adult who received the MenACWY meningococcal vaccine as a control.

V gene TRBV4-1 combines with J gene TRBJ1-2, with D possibly TRBD1 on 5 matching bases. Deletions cut 0 bases from V and 5 bases from J, with 16 bases between. The CDR3 contains 16 residues. The germline gives CDR1 MGHRA, CDR2 YSYEKL. CDR3 protein: CASSQEPRAGRYGYTF. The CDR3 DNA reads as TGCGCCAGCAGCCAAGAGCCCCGAGCGGGGCGGTATGGCTACACCTTC.

This sequence joins TRBV19 and TRBJ1-2, with a tentative D call TRBD1 (5 bases). CDR3 length: 13 residues. Germline V gene data show CDR1 as LNHDA and CDR2 as SQIVND (reference sequence). Trimming stripped 1 base from V and 3 bases from J, with 6 bases between. As DNA, the CDR3 is TGTGCCAGTAGTATAGGCAGGGACTATGGCTACACCTTC. Translation gives CASSIGRDYGYTF.

The chain couples TRBV3-1 (or the pseudogene TRBV3-2) to TRBJ2-5; TRBD2 might be the D (6 bases). V was pared by 4 bases and J by 2 bases, with 11 bases between. Germline CDR1 reads LGHDT; CDR2 reads YNNKEL (reference sequence). The CDR3 consists of 14 residues. DNA for the CDR3: TGTGCCAGCAGCCCGTGGGCGGGACAAGAGACCCAGTACTTC. This gives the protein CASSPWAGQETQYF.

This chain joins TRBV6-5 and TRBJ1-1, with TRBD1 as a possible D gene (5 bases). V was trimmed by 8 bases and J by 10 bases, leaving 14 bases between them. The CDR3 extends over 11 amino acids. Germline lookup yields CDR1 MNHEY and CDR2 SVGAGI. The DNA for the CDR3 is TGTGCCAGCGGAGGGGCCACACTAGCTTTCTTT. Its translation: CASGGATLAFF.

The chain has TRBV6-5 and TRBJ1-2, with a weak D call TRBD1 (6 bases). The CDR3 contains 13 residues. Germline CDR1 and CDR2: MNHEY and SVGAGI. V was shortened by 10 bases and J by 8 bases, with 20 bases between the two germline ends. CDR3 sequence reads: CATIPPGGRGYTF. The CDR3 nucleotides read TGTGCCACCATCCCCCCGGGGGGCCGGGGCTACACCTTC.

The rearrangement uses TRBV4-1 and TRBJ2-7; unclear D gene. CDR1 and CDR2 (germline): MGHRA, YSYEKL. The CDR3 is 11 residues long. V lost 6 bases to trimming and J lost 5 bases, with 8 bases between them. CDR3 region: CASSMGNEQYF. As DNA, the CDR3 is TGCGCCAGCAGTATGGGGAACGAGCAGTACTTC.

The J gene is TRBJ1-6, the V gene TRBV30; D uncertain. From germline, CDR1 is GTSNPN and CDR2 SVGIG (reference sequence). V was pared by 4 bases and J by 0 bases, with 7 bases between. The CDR3 length is 14 residues. CDR3 protein: CAWTASSYNSPLHF. CDR3 nucleotide sequence: TGTGCCTGGACAGCGAGCTCCTATAATTCACCCCTCCACTTT. Filled out from reference TRBV30 and TRBJ1-6, the complete variable domain reads SQTIHQWPATLVQPVGSPLSLECTVEGTSNPNLYWYRQAAGRGLQLLFYSVGIGQISSEVPQNLSASRPQDRQFILSSKKLLLSDSGFYLCAWTASSYNSPLHFGNGTRLTVT.

The gene calls are TRBV19 and TRBJ1-5; TRBD1 matches 7 bases. The V and J ends lost 5 bases and 7 bases, in that order; junction bases with no gene match: 5. The CDR3 is made up of 13 amino acids. The germline V gene encodes CDR1 LNHDA and CDR2 SQIVND (reference sequence). CDR3 sequence reads: CASSPGQAQPQHF. As DNA, the CDR3 is TGTGCCAGTAGTCCCGGACAGGCCCAGCCCCAGCATTTT.

The chain links TRBV10-2 to TRBJ2-5; D is unresolved. Trimming took off 1 base at V and 7 bases at J, with 10 bases between the two ends. The germline V gene encodes CDR1 WSHSY and CDR2 SAAADI. CDR3 length equals 13 residues. CDR3 DNA: TGCGCCAGCAGTGAGTACAGCCCTAGGACCCAGTACTTC. It codes for CASSEYSPRTQYF.

This clone is a singleton in its sample. The chain recombines TRBV12-3 or TRBV12-4 with TRBJ1-1, with D perhaps matching TRBD1 (5 bases). V was cut by 4 bases and J by 6 bases, with 12 bases left in between. The CDR3 extends over 13 amino acids. CDR3 region: CASSSRQSPEAFF. In nucleotides, the CDR3 is TGTGCCAGCAGTTCGCGACAGTCACCTGAAGCTTTCTTT.

The chain combines TRBV6-2 or TRBV6-3 with TRBJ1-2; TRBD1 is a possible D gene (5 bases). CDR1 is MNHEY and CDR2 is SVGEGT in the germline V gene. This CDR3 contains 15 residues. Trimming cost V 0 bases and J 5 bases, with 13 bases left between them. CDR3 protein: CASSYSNRGVYGYTF. The DNA for the CDR3 is TGTGCCAGCAGTTACTCGAATAGAGGGGTATATGGCTACACCTTC.

This chain joins TRBV2 and TRBJ1-5; D gene ambiguous. The length of the CDR3 is 14 residues. Looked up from germline, CDR1 is SNHLY and CDR2 is FYNNEI. Trimming shortened V by 3 bases and J by 7 bases, and 13 bases separated the two germline ends. CDR3 in DNA: TGTGCCAGCAGTGAGAACATACCCGACCAGCCCCAGCATTTT. The encoded protein is CASSENIPDQPQHF. Variable domain in full (rest from reference TRBV2 and TRBJ1-5): EPEVTQTPSHQVTQMGQEVILRCVPISNHLYFYWYRQILGQKVEFLVSFYNNEISEKSEIFDDQFSVERPDGSNFTLKIRSTKLEDSAMYFCASSENIPDQPQHFGDGTRLSIL.

The chain uses TRBV30 and TRBJ1-2; maybe TRBD1 (6 bases). The germline V gene encodes CDR1 GTSNPN and CDR2 SVGIG (reference sequence). V gave up 0 bases and J gave up 1 base, with 15 bases separating them. The CDR3 runs to 16 residues. The CDR3 region is CAWSVQVGGLNYGYTF. The CDR3 region has the DNA TGTGCCTGGAGTGTACAAGTGGGGGGGCTTAACTATGGCTACACCTTC.

The chain recombines TRBV5-1 with TRBJ1-3; D is possibly TRBD1 (5 bases). The CDR3 runs to 16 residues. Germline V lookup: CDR1 SGHRS, CDR2 YFSETQ. V was pared by 0 bases and J by 3 bases, with 13 bases between. Here the CDR3 DNA reads TGCGCCAGCAGCTTGGCTGGGGCCACGGGTGGAAACACCATATATTTT. It encodes CASSLAGATGGNTIYF.

The rearrangement links TRBV11-3 to TRBJ2-3; D is undetermined. V was cut by 5 bases and J by 1 base, with 10 bases left in between. CDR1 is SGHNT and CDR2 is YENEEA in the germline V gene. This CDR3 region has 14 residues. CDR3 region: CASSPGGRTDTQYF. CDR3 nucleotides: TGTGCCAGCAGCCCGGGCGGCCGCACAGATACGCAGTATTTT.

This clone was observed once. The chain links TRBV6-5 to TRBJ2-7, with 10 bases aligning to TRBD2. This CDR3 region has 15 residues. Germline CDR1 reads MNHEY; CDR2 reads SVGAGI. The trim removed 7 bases at V and 5 bases at J, leaving 11 bases unmatched. This CDR3 reads CASTAESSGRNEQYF. The CDR3 DNA reads TGTGCCAGCACAGCGGAGAGTAGCGGGAGGAACGAGCAGTACTTC.

The gene calls are TRBV30 and TRBJ1-5; D is uncertain. V shed 0 bases and J shed 9 bases, with 12 bases lying between them. The CDR3 loop spans 13 amino acids. Germline V lookup: CDR1 GTSNPN, CDR2 SVGIG (reference sequence). For the CDR3, the DNA is TGTGCCTGGAGTGTGGACGAGGGAGGGCCCCAGCATTTT. Its protein product is CAWSVDEGGPQHF.

V is TRBV12-3 or TRBV12-4 and J is TRBJ1-4; D not certain. The CDR3 consists of 12 residues. V was clipped by 2 bases and J by 8 bases, with 6 bases between them. As DNA, the CDR3 is TGTGCCAGCAGTTTAAAAGGGGAAAAACTGTTTTTT. This translates into CASSLKGEKLFF.

CDR3 loop: CASTLRRGAGELFF. The CDR3 DNA sequence: TGTGCCAGCACTCTGAGGCGGGGAGCCGGGGAGCTGTTTTTT. V and J are TRBV2 and TRBJ2-2; possible D gene TRBD2, 6 bases. CDR1 is SNHLY, CDR2 FYNNEI, per germline. The CDR3 covers 14 residues. Deletions cut 7 bases from V and 6 bases from J, with 15 bases between.

The rearrangement links TRBV29-1 to TRBJ1-2; 8 bases are a match to TRBD1. CDR3 size: 16 residues. Germline CDR1 reads SQVTM; CDR2 reads ANQGSEA. The V segment lost 1 base and the J segment 3 bases; nucleotides outside the gene matches: 10. CDR3 region: CSVEGIDRGGHYGYTF. CDR3 sequence (DNA): TGCAGCGTTGAAGGGATTGACAGGGGCGGACACTATGGCTACACCTTC.

The rearrangement links TRBV19 to TRBJ2-7; 8 nucleotides match TRBD2. V lost 9 bases to trimming and J lost 6 bases; unmatched junction nucleotides: 10. Germline CDR1 is LNHDA and CDR2 is SQIVND (reference sequence). CDR3 length: 13 amino acids. Here the CDR3 reads CASRSGRVSEQYF. The CDR3 DNA follows: TGTGCCAGCAGAAGCGGGAGAGTTAGCGAGCAGTACTTC.

The DNA of the CDR3 is TGTGCCAGCAGCTTGTCTAAACTAGCGGGAAGGGCAGATACGCAGTATTTT. Its translation is CASSLSKLAGRADTQYF. The rearrangement joins TRBV7-9 to TRBJ2-3, with TRBD2 matching over 10 bases. The CDR3 sequence is 17 residues long. Unmatched junction bases numbered 10, after V lost 3 bases and J lost 4 bases. Germline assignment: CDR1 SEHNR and CDR2 FQNEAQ (reference sequence).

The J gene is TRBJ1-1, the V gene TRBV7-8; D gene unclear. The CDR3 spans 14 residues. Trimming removed 6 bases at V and 3 bases at J, with 14 bases between. Germline V lookup: CDR1 SGHVS, CDR2 FQNEAQ. CDR3 region: CASRGSRADTEAFF. In nucleotides, the CDR3 is TGTGCCAGCAGAGGATCAAGGGCGGACACTGAAGCTTTCTTT.

V and J are TRBV9 and TRBJ1-2, with a tentative D call TRBD1 (6 bases). The V end was cut by 0 bases, the J end by 4 bases, with 16 bases between. The V gene's germline CDR1 is SGDLS and CDR2 YYNGEE. This CDR3 is 16 amino acids long. The DNA of the CDR3 is TGTGCCAGCAGCGTAGGTGGACAGCAGACCTCCTATGGCTACACCTTC. Residues: CASSVGGQQTSYGYTF.